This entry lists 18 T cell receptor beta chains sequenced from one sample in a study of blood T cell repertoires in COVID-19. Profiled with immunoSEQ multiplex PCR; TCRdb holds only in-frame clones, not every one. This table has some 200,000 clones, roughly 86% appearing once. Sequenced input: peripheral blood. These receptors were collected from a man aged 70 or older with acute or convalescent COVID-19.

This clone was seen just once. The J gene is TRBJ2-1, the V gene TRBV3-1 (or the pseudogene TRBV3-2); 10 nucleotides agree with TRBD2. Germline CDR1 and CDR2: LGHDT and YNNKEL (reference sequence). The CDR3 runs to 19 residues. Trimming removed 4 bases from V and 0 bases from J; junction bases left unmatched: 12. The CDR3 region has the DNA TGTGCCAGCAGCCCGAGGGGCCTAGCGGGGGCCCGCTCCTACAATGAGCAGTTCTTC. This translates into CASSPRGLAGARSYNEQFF.

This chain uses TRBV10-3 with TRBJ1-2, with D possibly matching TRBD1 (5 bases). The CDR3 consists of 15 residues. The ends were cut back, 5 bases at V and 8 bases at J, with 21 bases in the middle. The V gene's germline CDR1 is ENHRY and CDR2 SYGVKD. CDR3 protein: CAISPSGAGRYGYTF. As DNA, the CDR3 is TGTGCCATCAGTCCTTCTGGGGCAGGCCGATACGGCTACACCTTC.

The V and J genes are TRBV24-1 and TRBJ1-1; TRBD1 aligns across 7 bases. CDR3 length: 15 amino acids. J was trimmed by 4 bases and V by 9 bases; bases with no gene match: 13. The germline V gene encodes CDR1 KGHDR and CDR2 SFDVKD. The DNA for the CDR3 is TGTGCCACCCGTCAGACAGGGTTTGAGGGCACTGAAGCTTTCTTT. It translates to CATRQTGFEGTEAFF.

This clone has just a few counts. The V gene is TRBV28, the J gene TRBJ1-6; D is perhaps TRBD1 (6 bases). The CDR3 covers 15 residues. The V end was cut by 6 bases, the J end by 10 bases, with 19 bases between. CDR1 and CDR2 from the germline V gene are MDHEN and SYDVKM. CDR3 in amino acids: CASREIDRFYSPLHF. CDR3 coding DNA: TGTGCCAGCAGGGAAATCGACAGGTTTTACTCACCCCTCCACTTT.

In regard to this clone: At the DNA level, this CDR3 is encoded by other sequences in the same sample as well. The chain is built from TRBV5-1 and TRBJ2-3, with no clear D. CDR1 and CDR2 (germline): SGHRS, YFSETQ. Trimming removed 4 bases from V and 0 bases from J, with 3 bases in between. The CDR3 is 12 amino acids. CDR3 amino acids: CASSPSTDTQYF. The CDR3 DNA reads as TGCGCCAGCAGCCCAAGCACAGATACGCAGTATTTT.

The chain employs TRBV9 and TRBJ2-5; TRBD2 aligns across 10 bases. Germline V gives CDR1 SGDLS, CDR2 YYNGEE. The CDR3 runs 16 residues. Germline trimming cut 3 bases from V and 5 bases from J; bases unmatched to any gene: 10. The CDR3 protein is CASSASGAGGEETQYF. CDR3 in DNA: TGTGCCAGCAGCGCCTCTGGAGCGGGGGGGGAGGAGACCCAGTACTTC.

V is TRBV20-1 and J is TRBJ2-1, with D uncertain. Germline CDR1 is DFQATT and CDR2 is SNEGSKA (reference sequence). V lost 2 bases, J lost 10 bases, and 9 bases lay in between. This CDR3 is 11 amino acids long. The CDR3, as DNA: TGCAGTGCTAGACAGGTAAAGGAGCAGTTCTTC. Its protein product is CSARQVKEQFF.

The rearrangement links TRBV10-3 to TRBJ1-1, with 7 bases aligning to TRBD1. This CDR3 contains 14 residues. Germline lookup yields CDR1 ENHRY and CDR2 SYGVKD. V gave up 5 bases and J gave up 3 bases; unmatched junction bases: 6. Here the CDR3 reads CAISWTGMDTEAFF. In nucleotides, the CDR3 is TGTGCCATCAGTTGGACAGGAATGGACACTGAAGCTTTCTTT.

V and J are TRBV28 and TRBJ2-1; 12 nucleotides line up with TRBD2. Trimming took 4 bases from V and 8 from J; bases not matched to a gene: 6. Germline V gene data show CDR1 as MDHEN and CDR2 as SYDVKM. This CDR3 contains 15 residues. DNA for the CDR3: TGTGCCAGCAGTTCACTAGCGGGGGGTGGCTATGAGCAGTTCTTC. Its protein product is CASSSLAGGGYEQFF.

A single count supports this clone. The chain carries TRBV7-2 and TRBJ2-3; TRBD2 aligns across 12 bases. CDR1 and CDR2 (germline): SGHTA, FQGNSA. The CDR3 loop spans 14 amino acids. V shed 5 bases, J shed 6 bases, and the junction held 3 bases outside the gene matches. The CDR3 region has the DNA TGTGCCAGCAGCATAGGGACTAGCGGGGATACGCAGTATTTT. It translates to CASSIGTSGDTQYF.

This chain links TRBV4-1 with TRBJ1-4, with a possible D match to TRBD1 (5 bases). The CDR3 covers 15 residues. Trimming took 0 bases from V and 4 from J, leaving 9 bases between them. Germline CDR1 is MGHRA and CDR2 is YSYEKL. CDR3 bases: TGCGCCAGCAGCCAAGAGGGGGACTTTAATGAAAAACTGTTTTTT. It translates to CASSQEGDFNEKLFF.

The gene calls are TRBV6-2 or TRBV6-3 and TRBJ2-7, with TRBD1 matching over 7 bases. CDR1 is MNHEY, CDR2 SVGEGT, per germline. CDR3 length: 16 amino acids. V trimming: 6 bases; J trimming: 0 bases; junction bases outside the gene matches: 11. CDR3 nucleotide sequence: TGTGCCAGCAGCGACTTCAACAGGGGTTCCTCCTACGAGCAGTACTTC. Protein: CASSDFNRGSSYEQYF.

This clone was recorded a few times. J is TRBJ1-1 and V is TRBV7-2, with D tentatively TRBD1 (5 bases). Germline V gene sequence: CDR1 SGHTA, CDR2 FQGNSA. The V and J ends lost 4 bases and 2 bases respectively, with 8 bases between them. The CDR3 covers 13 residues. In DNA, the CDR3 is TGTGCCAGCAGCTCACAGGCTAACACTGAAGCTTTCTTT. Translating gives CASSSQANTEAFF. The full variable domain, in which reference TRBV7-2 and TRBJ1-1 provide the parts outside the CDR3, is GAGVSQSPSNKVTEKGKDVELRCDPISGHTALYWYRQSLGQGLEFLIYFQGNSAPDKSGLPSDRFSAERTGGSVSTLTIQRTQQEDSAVYLCASSSQANTEAFFGQGTRLTVV.

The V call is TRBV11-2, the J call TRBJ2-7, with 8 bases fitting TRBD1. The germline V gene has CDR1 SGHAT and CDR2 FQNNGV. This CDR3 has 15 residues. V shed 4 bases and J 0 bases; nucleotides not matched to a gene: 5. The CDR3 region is CASSYGTGSSYEQYF. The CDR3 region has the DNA TGTGCCAGCAGCTACGGGACAGGTTCCTCCTACGAGCAGTACTTC.

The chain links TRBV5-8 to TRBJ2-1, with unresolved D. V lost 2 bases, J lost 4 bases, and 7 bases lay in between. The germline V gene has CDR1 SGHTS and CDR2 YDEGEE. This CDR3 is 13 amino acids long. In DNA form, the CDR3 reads TGTGCCAGCAGCTTCGACTCATACAATGAGCAGTTCTTC. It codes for CASSFDSYNEQFF.

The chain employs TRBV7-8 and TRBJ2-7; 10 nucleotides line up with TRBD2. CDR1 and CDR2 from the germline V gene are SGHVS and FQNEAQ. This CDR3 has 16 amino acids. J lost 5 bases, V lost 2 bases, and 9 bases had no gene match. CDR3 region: CASSLTPSGSRNEQYF. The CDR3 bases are TGTGCCAGCAGCTTAACCCCTAGCGGGAGTAGGAACGAGCAGTACTTC.

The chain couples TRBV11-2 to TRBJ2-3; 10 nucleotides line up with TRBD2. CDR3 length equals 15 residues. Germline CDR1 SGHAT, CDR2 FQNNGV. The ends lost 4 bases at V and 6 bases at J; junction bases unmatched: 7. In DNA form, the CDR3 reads TGTGCCAGCAGCTCGAGCGGGGGGGCCGGGGATACGCAGTATTTT. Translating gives CASSSSGGAGDTQYF.

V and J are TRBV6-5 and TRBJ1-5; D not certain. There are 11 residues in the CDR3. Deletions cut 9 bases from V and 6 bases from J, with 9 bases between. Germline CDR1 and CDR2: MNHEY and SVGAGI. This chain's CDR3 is CASAMVQPQHF. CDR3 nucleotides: TGTGCCAGTGCTATGGTTCAGCCCCAGCATTTT.